This T cell receptor (beta chain) is drawn from a study of Tregs in tolerant kidney transplant recipients. Study observations and caveats: Tregs expanded with activated donor B cells seemed most donor-specific. In tolerant patients, donor-specific Tregs outgrew total Tregs, suggesting antigen-driven expansion. Findings come from small patient numbers and require larger validation.

This CDR3 region has 16 residues. V lost 7 bases and J 1 base, leaving 15 bases between the germline ends. Germline V gene sequence: CDR1 SGHRS, CDR2 YFSETQ. This table comes from immunoSEQ multiplex PCR, and its TCRdb copy is limited to in-frame clones, with some not included. Of approximately 90,000 clones in the sample, 93% were seen once. Recipients received nonmyeloablative bone marrow transplants from related graft donors, with transient mixed chimerism. Concerning this clone: Its specificity is not known.

This chain joins TRBV5-1 and TRBJ2-6, with D perhaps matching TRBD1 (5 bases). The starting material was CD4+ T cells from blood (PBMCs), obtained 12 months after the transplant. The source is a human patient who received a combined kidney and bone marrow transplant. Among the T cells, some may be from the graft donor. The CDR3 DNA follows: TGCGCCAGCGACGTTGGGCAGGGTTCTGGGGCCAACGTCCTGACTTTC. The encoded protein is CASDVGQGSGANVLTF. The entire variable domain, with the rest obtained from reference TRBV5-1 and TRBJ2-6, is as follows: KAGVTQTPRYLIKTRGQQVTLSCSPISGHRSVSWYQQTPGQGLQFLFEYFSETQRNKGNFPGRFSGRQFSNSRSEMNVSTLELGDSALYLCASDVGQGSGANVLTFGAGSRLTVL.